Listed below are T cell receptor beta chains from one sample, sequenced in a study of blood T cells in healthy people across ages. From the 5' RACE reads, TCRdb called clonotypes with MiXCR, one entry per CDR3 protein. The top ten hold 11% of the sample, which has about 1.6 million distinct CDR3 sequences, about 31% seen once. Sequencing input: blood. The receptors were gathered from a woman in her 30s in good health. The conserved cysteine and the conserved F or W are not part of the CDR3 here.

TRBV6-6	TRBJ2-2	ASSSQGDGELL
TRBV20-1	TRBJ1-6	SASPDRGGTPLH
TRBV12-3/TRBV12-4	TRBJ2-1	ASSSKTSGTYNEQF
TRBV20-1	TRBJ1-1	SASKQGQAF
TRBV11-2	TRBJ2-7	ASSLEIQGYEQY
TRBV5-4	TRBJ2-7	ASGADSTYEQY
TRBV30	TRBJ2-1	AWSGGQNNEQF
TRBV20-1	TRBJ2-1	SEVRAPLSDEQV
TRBV27	TRBJ2-2	ASSFVVAGGFTGELF
TRBV5-1	TRBJ2-5	ASSSRTEASQTQY
TRBV5-1	TRBJ2-5	ASSGWTSGEQETQY
TRBV7-8	TRBJ2-6	ASSRRLAGVFSGANVLT
TRBV20-1	TRBJ1-4	SAYRDREEKLF
TRBV12-3/TRBV12-4	TRBJ2-3	ASSRTDVEY
TRBV29-1	TRBJ1-1	SVSRDRWNTEAF
TRBV7-2	TRBJ1-1	ASSSPGGLTEAF
TRBV6-5	TRBJ2-3	ASSRDWSRTDTQY
TRBV7-6	TRBJ1-5	ASSLGGREPQH
TRBV7-8	TRBJ2-7	ASSLVRGDYEQY
TRBV7-2	TRBJ2-3	ASSLRGRRGGSTDTQY
TRBV20-1	TRBJ2-5	SAVTGAGETQY
TRBV7-2	TRBJ1-1	ASSPERVYQGSYTEAF
TRBV4-2	TRBJ2-4	ASSQDAVSKNIQY
TRBV7-9	TRBJ2-5	ASSLGWGSETQY
TRBV5-1	TRBJ2-1	ASSFGSGYNEQF
TRBV7-3	TRBJ1-1	ASSPGDRNTEAF
TRBV29-1	TRBJ2-5	SGMDPGGTQY
TRBV6-6	TRBJ1-2	ASSRTGEDGYT
TRBV5-4	TRBJ2-7	ASSKGGTSGGIYEQY
TRBV2	TRBJ1-4	ASSEETGLREKLF
TRBV24-1	TRBJ2-2	ATSDLITGELF
TRBV12-3/TRBV12-4	TRBJ2-7	ASSLRCYEQY
TRBV9	TRBJ2-7	ASSASGGNAYEQY
TRBV27	TRBJ2-3	ASSLSRPRATDTQY
TRBV11-2	TRBJ2-2	ASSLTVGQGNTGELF